The clone carrying this T cell receptor beta chain was observed a handful of times. How the authors handled the data: Quantification of nucleated cells was approximated via reference gene primer amplification. Only in-frame clones appear in the TCRdb table, and some are missing; sequencing was by immunoSEQ multiplex PCR. V and J calls and clone size follow that table, whereas D and trimming were derived from the DNA. The sample includes some 200,000 clones, 84% of them seen just once. This specimen comes from a study of blood T cell repertoires in COVID-19. Looked up from germline, CDR1 is SGDLS and CDR2 is YYNGEE. With 3 bases clipped from V and 8 bases from J, the junction kept 2 bases outside the gene matches. The CDR3 has 14 amino acids.

This chain uses TRBV9 with TRBJ1-6; TRBD1 agrees at 10 bases. The origin of this receptor is a woman of 80 years or more with COVID-19, enrolled during active disease. Specimen: peripheral blood. This CDR3 is CASSGGQGYSPLHF. CDR3 coding DNA: TGTGCCAGCAGCGGGGGACAGGGGTATTCACCCCTCCACTTT.